The clone carrying this T cell receptor beta chain was counted ten times or more. The antigen is not known. Library preparation followed earlier protocols using designated TCR primers. Each CDR3 protein is one row after TCRdb ran MiXCR on the PCR reads. Here the sample spans approximately 680,000 distinct CDR3 sequences, approximately 24% being singletons. This record belongs to a study of molecular identifiers for immune sequencing clone quantification. At the level of the study: The replicates split RNA from roughly 18,000 or 92,000 naive CD8 cells five ways and sequenced four.

Naive CD8 library inputs spanned 20,000 to 1,000,000 sorted cells and 10%, 30% or 50% RNA. Study-level points and caveats: Under 1% of molecules in naive cells, but over 99% of effector molecules, belonged to clones above 20 RNA copies.

Trimming left V 0 bases short and J 6 bases short, with 25 bases between. Germline CDR1 reads MGHRA; CDR2 reads YSYEKL. This CDR3 has 19 amino acids. The origin of this receptor is a human donor in good health. Some libraries in this study had Jurkat cell RNA spiked in. The chain couples TRBV4-1 to TRBJ2-3, with D unclear. Sequenced material: naive CD8+ T cells from blood, with Jurkat cell RNA spiked in. Subset reported: FACS-sorted CD8+CD4-CCR7+CD45RA+ naive T cells. CDR3 nucleotides: TGCGCCAGCAGCCAAGAAGGCCCCCAGTCTGGTTTTCTTAGTGATACGCAGTATTTT. Translated, it gives CASSQEGPQSGFLSDTQYF.